The 30 T cell receptor beta chains presented below share a single source sample, sequenced in a study of monozygotic twins with inflammatory bowel disease. TCRdb reprocessed the 5' RACE reads; each CDR3 protein has one entry and no DNA is given. There are some 440,000 distinct CDR3 sequences in the sample, with around 2.4% held by the top ten. Sequencing was carried out using blood. These receptors all come from a human donor with ulcerative colitis or Crohn's disease, or a healthy co-twin of an affected twin (not recorded which).

The chain has TRBV27 and TRBJ1-4; TCRdb proposes TRBD1, but this gene call is untestable without DNA. The CDR3 totals 13 residues. Germline values: CDR1 MNHEY, CDR2 SMNVEV (reference sequence). CDR3 sequence reads: CASSLTGGEKLFF.

V and J are TRBV7-9 and TRBJ2-2; TCRdb indicates TRBD2, and absent DNA this call remains unverified. The CDR3 is 15 amino acids. Germline CDR1 is SEHNR and CDR2 is FQNEAQ (reference sequence). The CDR3 spells CASSQGQTNTGELFF.

The chain combines TRBV4-3 with TRBJ1-1. CDR1 is LGHNA, CDR2 YSLEER, per germline. The CDR3 is 15 residues long. The CDR3 spells CASSQRTKGNTEAFF.

This CDR3 reads CASSENGLETQYF. This chain uses TRBV2 with TRBJ2-5; TCRdb indicates TRBD2, and absent DNA this call remains unverified. This CDR3 region has 13 residues. Per germline, CDR1 SNHLY and CDR2 FYNNEI.

This rearrangement joins TRBV5-1 to TRBJ1-2. From germline, CDR1 is SGHRS and CDR2 YFSETQ. The CDR3 runs to 13 residues. CDR3 sequence reads: CASSWTAIGGYTF.

The CDR3 is CASRLGKGYEQYF. This rearrangement joins TRBV6-2 or TRBV6-3 to TRBJ2-7; the TRBD1 assignment by TCRdb is unverifiable without DNA. The CDR3 extends over 13 amino acids. Germline CDR1 MNHEY, CDR2 SVGEGT.

J is TRBJ1-2 and V is TRBV20-1. Germline CDR1 DFQATT, CDR2 SNEGSKA (reference sequence). The CDR3 loop spans 11 amino acids. CDR3 sequence: CSARVGNGYTF.

The chain couples TRBV20-1 to TRBJ2-3. This CDR3 has 14 residues. CDR1 and CDR2 (germline): DFQATT, SNEGSKA (reference sequence). This CDR3 reads CSAPRLVNTDTQYF.

CDR3 sequence reads: CASSSAGTPIQETQYF. V is TRBV12-3 or TRBV12-4 and J is TRBJ2-5; the TRBD1 assignment by TCRdb is unverifiable without DNA. The CDR3 spans 16 residues.

V gene TRBV7-2 combines with J gene TRBJ2-4; TCRdb selects TRBD1, and the lack of DNA leaves this call unchecked. The CDR3 runs to 17 residues. Germline assignment: CDR1 SGHTA and CDR2 FQGNSA. The CDR3: CASSLVSFGGSGNIQYF.

The rearrangement joins TRBV28 to TRBJ2-3. Germline CDR1 is MDHEN and CDR2 is SYDVKM. CDR3 size: 14 residues. The CDR3 is CASSLTFPTDTQYF.

The rearrangement joins TRBV28 to TRBJ2-1; TCRdb reports TRBD1, a call that lacks DNA to check it against. Germline CDR1 MDHEN, CDR2 SYDVKM. This CDR3 contains 16 residues. The CDR3 spells CASSPPGGSSYNEQFF.

This chain links TRBV20-1 with TRBJ2-7; TCRdb calls TRBD1, which cannot be checked without DNA. Germline values: CDR1 DFQATT, CDR2 SNEGSKA (reference sequence). CDR3 length equals 12 residues. CDR3 sequence reads: CSARDRHYEQYF.

The chain is built from TRBV6-1 and TRBJ2-7. The CDR3 consists of 12 residues. Germline V gene data show CDR1 as MNHNS and CDR2 as SASEGT. The CDR3 loop is CACGQGYYEQYF.

The genes are TRBV3-1 and TRBJ1-2; the D call from TCRdb, TRBD1, cannot be confirmed without DNA. The CDR3 spans 15 residues. Germline CDR1 is LGHDT and CDR2 is YNNKEL (reference sequence). The CDR3 here is CASSPRDSGTGGYTF.

The chain has TRBV20-1 and TRBJ2-1; the D call from TCRdb, TRBD2, cannot be confirmed without DNA. Germline values: CDR1 DFQATT, CDR2 SNEGSKA (reference sequence). The CDR3 extends over 12 amino acids. The CDR3 reads CSARDFEGLEFF.

This rearrangement joins TRBV4-2 to TRBJ1-1; TCRdb selects TRBD1, and the lack of DNA leaves this call unchecked. CDR1 is LGHNA and CDR2 is YNFKEQ in the germline V gene. The CDR3 length is 16 residues. The CDR3 here is CASSHGQGALNTEAFF.

CDR3 residues: CTSSPDISYEQYF. The chain uses TRBV5-1 and TRBJ2-7. The CDR3 is 13 amino acids. CDR1 is SGHRS, CDR2 YFSETQ, per germline.

The J gene is TRBJ1-1, the V gene TRBV12-3 or TRBV12-4; the D call of TRBD1 rests on TCRdb alone, since no DNA is present to check it. The CDR3 loop spans 14 amino acids. This CDR3 is CASSPGQGANEAFF.

The chain has TRBV12-3 or TRBV12-4 and TRBJ1-2. The CDR3 runs to 13 residues. CDR3 sequence reads: CASSLSDNYGYTF.

CDR3 protein: CSADTGGNQPQHF. The rearrangement uses TRBV20-1 and TRBJ1-5; there is no DNA to check the TCRdb D call of TRBD1. Germline V gives CDR1 DFQATT, CDR2 SNEGSKA (reference sequence). CDR3 length: 13 residues.

The V gene is TRBV6-1, the J gene TRBJ1-5. CDR3 size: 15 residues. Per germline, CDR1 MNHNS and CDR2 SASEGT. The CDR3 is CASSGTSGVGQPQHF.

CDR3 sequence reads: CASSPAGRMGNTIYF. The chain combines TRBV28 with TRBJ1-3. Germline lookup yields CDR1 MDHEN and CDR2 SYDVKM. The CDR3 is 15 residues long.

The chain carries TRBV20-1 and TRBJ2-7; TCRdb returns TRBD1, unconfirmable since there is no DNA. The CDR3 totals 15 residues. CDR1 is DFQATT, CDR2 SNEGSKA, per germline (reference sequence). The CDR3 sequence is CSARDHEDRYDEQYF.

The chain uses TRBV20-1 and TRBJ2-7; TCRdb picks TRBD1, but there is no DNA to check that call. The germline V gene encodes CDR1 DFQATT and CDR2 SNEGSKA (reference sequence). The CDR3 spans 13 residues. The CDR3 spells CSAREQGISEQYF.

The J gene is TRBJ1-1, the V gene TRBV5-1; there is no DNA to check the TCRdb D call of TRBD1. The germline CDR1 and CDR2 sequences are SGHRS and YFSETQ. The CDR3 length is 14 residues. CDR3 sequence: CASSGQGGNTEAFF.

V gene TRBV10-3 combines with J gene TRBJ1-1. The CDR3 has 13 residues. Germline CDR1 is ENHRY and CDR2 is SYGVKD. The CDR3 region is CAISAAGATEAFF.

The chain has TRBV29-1 and TRBJ2-1; absent DNA, TCRdb's TRBD1 call cannot be checked. Germline lookup yields CDR1 SQVTM and CDR2 ANQGSEA. The CDR3 has 15 amino acids. CDR3: CSVESSGSVYNEQFF.

The chain uses TRBV5-6 and TRBJ2-5; TCRdb reports TRBD1, a call that lacks DNA to check it against. The CDR3 spans 14 residues. CDR1 SGHDT and CDR2 YYEEEE come from the germline V gene. This CDR3 reads CASSGGGAGGTQYF.

The V and J genes are TRBV5-5 and TRBJ2-3. Germline lookup yields CDR1 SGHKS and CDR2 YYEKEE (reference sequence). The CDR3 contains 15 residues. This CDR3 is CASSLVGIGTDTQYF.